These 9 T cell receptor beta chains were sequenced from one sample in a study of blood T cell repertoires in COVID-19. Here immunoSEQ multiplex PCR was the method, and the copy in TCRdb shows in-frame clones only, minus some. The table has some 150,000 clones, around 91% seen once. The material sequenced was peripheral blood. These receptors all come from a woman aged 35 to 49 with acute or convalescent COVID-19.

This clone has only a few counts. The chain joins TRBV7-2 to TRBJ2-1; the match to TRBD1 covers 7 bases. The CDR3 totals 14 residues. V gave up 5 bases and J gave up 7 bases; unmatched junction bases: 8. The germline V gene encodes CDR1 SGHTA and CDR2 FQGNSA. The CDR3 region is CASSNLDRPNEQFF. CDR3 nucleotides: TGTGCCAGCAGCAATCTGGACAGGCCAAATGAGCAGTTCTTC.

The CDR3 DNA is TGTGCCAGTAGACAAACAGGATACACTGAAGCTTTCTTT. It specifies CASRQTGYTEAFF. The V and J genes are TRBV19 and TRBJ1-1, with D tentatively TRBD1 (5 bases). CDR3 length equals 13 residues. The V and J ends lost 6 bases and 3 bases respectively, with 11 bases between them. The V gene's germline CDR1 is LNHDA and CDR2 SQIVND (reference sequence).

The genes are TRBV12-3 or TRBV12-4 and TRBJ1-2, with D tentatively TRBD1 (5 bases). V was clipped by 5 bases and J by 2 bases, with 9 bases between them. CDR3 size: 13 residues. The DNA of the CDR3 is TGTGCCAGCAGTGAGGACATCAACTATGGCTACACCTTC. Translating it yields CASSEDINYGYTF.

The V gene is TRBV19, the J gene TRBJ2-7; D perhaps matches TRBD2 (6 bases). The germline CDR1 and CDR2 sequences are LNHDA and SQIVND (reference sequence). The CDR3 length is 13 residues. Trimming removed 7 bases from V and 5 bases from J, with 15 bases in between. CDR3 residues: CASNTGVVDEQYF. In DNA, the CDR3 is TGTGCCAGTAATACGGGAGTAGTTGACGAGCAGTACTTC.

The J gene is TRBJ1-2, the V gene TRBV25-1; D call uncertain. V was shortened by 1 base and J by 4 bases, with 7 bases between the two germline ends. Per the germline V gene, CDR1 is MGHDK and CDR2 is SYGVNS. The CDR3 is made up of 13 amino acids. The CDR3 DNA follows: TGTGCCAGCAGTGAATCGGTATTCTATGGCTACACCTTC. Residues: CASSESVFYGYTF.

This clone was recorded only once. CDR3 nucleotides: TGCGCCAGCAGCCAAGATGTTCCTAGCGGGGGACGGTACGAGCAGTACTTC. This encodes CASSQDVPSGGRYEQYF. This sequence joins TRBV4-1 and TRBJ2-7, with 10 bases that match TRBD2. CDR3 length: 17 amino acids. V lost 0 bases, J lost 4 bases, and 9 bases stayed unmatched. The germline V gene encodes CDR1 MGHRA and CDR2 YSYEKL.

The rearrangement joins TRBV6-5 to TRBJ2-7; D remains ambiguous. The CDR3 has 15 amino acids. Looked up from germline, CDR1 is MNHEY and CDR2 is SVGAGI. V lost 7 bases, J lost 0 bases, and 16 bases lay in between. CDR3 coding DNA: TGTGCCAGCACCCAATTAGCTACCAGCTCCTACGAGCAGTACTTC. It codes for CASTQLATSSYEQYF.

The gene calls are TRBV15 and TRBJ1-2; 10 bases are a match to TRBD1. J gave up 6 bases and V 5 bases, and 6 bases lay outside the gene matches. The germline V gene encodes CDR1 LNHNV and CDR2 YYDKDF (reference sequence). The CDR3 spans 14 residues. The CDR3 bases are TGTGCCACCAGCCCCGCCGGGACAGGGGATGGCTACACCTTC. Protein product: CATSPAGTGDGYTF.

V gene TRBV6-5 combines with J gene TRBJ2-2; D ambiguous. CDR3 length: 16 amino acids. Germline-derived CDR1 and CDR2 are MNHEY and SVGAGI. V was shortened by 4 bases and J by 2 bases, with 14 bases between the two germline ends. CDR3 in amino acids: CASSSVQVLNTGELFF. For the CDR3, the DNA is TGTGCCAGCAGTTCTGTTCAGGTTCTAAACACCGGGGAGCTGTTTTTT.